These 10 T cell receptor beta chains were all obtained from the same sample, sequenced in a study of PD-L1 blockade in urothelial cancer. The time point: peripheral blood 6 weeks after treatment start. This table comes from immunoSEQ multiplex PCR, and its TCRdb copy is limited to in-frame clones, with some not included. This table has about 44,000 clones, about 89% appearing once. The sample in question was PBMCs, obtained around atezolizumab (anti-PD-L1) treatment. All receptors come from a man in his 70s with urothelial cancer.

This chain links TRBV5-4 with TRBJ2-1, with a possible D match to TRBD1 (7 bases). CDR1 and CDR2 (germline): SGHNT, YYREEE (reference sequence). V was pared by 0 bases and J by 7 bases, with 17 bases between. The CDR3 length is 16 residues. The CDR3 region is CASSLGGRGVWNEQFF. CDR3 sequence (DNA): TGTGCCAGCAGCTTGGGAGGCAGGGGGGTGTGGAATGAGCAGTTCTTC. Full variable domain (remainder filled in from reference TRBV5-4 and TRBJ2-1): ETGVTQSPTHLIKTRGQQVTLRCSSQSGHNTVSWYQQALGQGPQFIFQYYREEENGRGNFPPRFSGLQFPNYSSELNVNALELDDSALYLCASSLGGRGVWNEQFFGPGTRLTVL.

This chain joins TRBV19 and TRBJ2-2; 12 bases fit TRBD2. This CDR3 comprises 15 residues. Germline CDR1 is LNHDA and CDR2 is SQIVND (reference sequence). The junction had 7 bases not matched to a gene; V was cut back by 7 bases and J by 7 bases. The CDR3 sequence: CASMRLAGGVGELFF. The CDR3 DNA reads as TGTGCCAGTATGAGGCTAGCGGGAGGGGTCGGGGAGCTGTTTTTT.

V usage is TRBV10-3 and J usage is TRBJ1-4; possible D gene TRBD1, 5 bases. CDR1 and CDR2 (germline): ENHRY, SYGVKD. The V and J ends lost 10 bases and 7 bases respectively, with 22 bases between them. The CDR3 runs to 15 residues. The CDR3, as DNA: TGTGCCACCGAAGACGACCGAGGAGGGGCTGAAAAACTGTTTTTT. It translates to CATEDDRGGAEKLFF.

The rearrangement uses TRBV6-5 and TRBJ1-2, with 8 bases lining up with TRBD1. From germline, CDR1 is MNHEY and CDR2 SVGAGI. This CDR3 spans 15 amino acids. V lost 4 bases, J lost 4 bases, and 8 bases stayed unmatched. CDR3 residues: CASSWGQDSFYGYTF. As DNA, the CDR3 is TGTGCCAGCAGTTGGGGACAGGATAGCTTCTATGGCTACACCTTC.

The chain employs TRBV18 and TRBJ1-1, with TRBD1 identical over 10 bases. Germline V gene sequence: CDR1 KGHSH, CDR2 LQKENI. J lost 2 bases, V lost 6 bases, and 6 bases had no gene match. The CDR3 length is 15 residues. The CDR3 DNA reads TGTGCCAGCTCTCCCGGGACAGGGGATAACACTGAAGCTTTCTTT. Translating gives CASSPGTGDNTEAFF.

The chain is built from TRBV5-4 and TRBJ2-7, with D hard to call. Per germline, CDR1 SGHNT and CDR2 YYREEE (reference sequence). The CDR3 is made up of 14 amino acids. Trimming took 1 base from V and 6 from J, leaving 14 bases between them. For the CDR3, the DNA is TGTGCCAGCAGCTTGTCGGTACCGCCCGGCGAGCAGTACTTC. This sequence encodes CASSLSVPPGEQYF. The full variable domain, completed using reference TRBV5-4 and TRBJ2-7, is ETGVTQSPTHLIKTRGQQVTLRCSSQSGHNTVSWYQQALGQGPQFIFQYYREEENGRGNFPPRFSGLQFPNYSSELNVNALELDDSALYLCASSLSVPPGEQYFGPGTRLTVT.

The J gene is TRBJ1-2, the V gene TRBV7-9, with D perhaps TRBD1 (5 bases). The CDR3 loop spans 14 amino acids. V was clipped by 1 base and J by 6 bases, with 12 bases between them. Germline V CDR1 and CDR2: SEHNR, FQNEAQ (reference sequence). In DNA, the CDR3 is TGTGCCAGCAGCTTAGGACAGATAGGCCATGGCTACACCTTC. Protein: CASSLGQIGHGYTF.

V usage is TRBV19 and J usage is TRBJ1-1; maybe TRBD1 (6 bases). The V end lost 6 bases, the J end lost 1 base, and 9 bases lay between the germline ends. CDR3 size: 13 residues. Germline V CDR1 and CDR2: LNHDA, SQIVND (reference sequence). The CDR3 DNA is TGTGCCAGTAGGGGGGGGGCGAACACTGAAGCTTTCTTT. Residues: CASRGGANTEAFF.

The chain uses TRBV6-1 and TRBJ1-2; D might be TRBD1 (6 bases). This CDR3 contains 12 residues. The V end lost 4 bases, the J end lost 4 bases, and 7 bases lay between the germline ends. In germline, CDR1 is MNHNS, CDR2 SASEGT. As DNA, the CDR3 is TGTGCCAGCAGTGCAGGGGCCTATGGCTACACCTTC. Protein product: CASSAGAYGYTF.

The rearrangement uses TRBV5-1 and TRBJ2-1; TRBD2 aligns across 12 bases. The CDR3 is 14 amino acids. V dropped 4 bases and J dropped 9; count of bases not matched to a gene: 5. Germline V gene data show CDR1 as SGHRS and CDR2 as YFSETQ. The CDR3 loop is CASSPSGREGEQFF. CDR3 nucleotide sequence: TGCGCCAGCAGCCCTAGCGGGAGGGAGGGTGAGCAGTTCTTC.